Below are 22 T cell receptor beta chains sequenced from a single sample in a study of control samples from healthy donors and cancer patients. The assay was immunoSEQ multiplex PCR, and TCRdb's table has in-frame clones only and misses some. The sample has about 130,000 clones, approximately 90% seen once. Sequenced material: blood. The receptors here all came from a man aged 18 to 35 in good health.

V usage is TRBV5-1 and J usage is TRBJ2-6; tentatively, D is TRBD1 or TRBD2 (5 bases each). CDR1 SGHRS and CDR2 YFSETQ come from the germline V gene. The CDR3 is 16 amino acids. Trimming stripped 3 bases from V and 4 bases from J, with 14 bases between. CDR3 nucleotides: TGCGCCAGCAGCTCGGGACCCTCCCTGGGGGCCAACGTCCTGACTTTC. This gives the protein CASSSGPSLGANVLTF.

The chain uses TRBV12-3 or TRBV12-4 and TRBJ1-1; TRBD1 matches at 7 bases. This CDR3 region has 12 residues. V was clipped by 7 bases and J by 5 bases; unmatched bases: 4. In nucleotides, the CDR3 is TGTGCCAGCAAGGGACAGAGGACTGAAGCTTTCTTT. Translation gives CASKGQRTEAFF.

J is TRBJ1-1 and V is TRBV18; possibly TRBD1 for D (5 bases). The germline gives CDR1 KGHSH, CDR2 LQKENI. Trimming removed 1 base at V and 0 bases at J, with 12 bases between. The CDR3 is 16 amino acids. CDR3 bases: TGTGCCAGCTCACCACGTAAGCGACAGATGAACACTGAAGCTTTCTTT. This sequence encodes CASSPRKRQMNTEAFF.

The genes are TRBV23-1 and TRBJ2-3; no firm D call. TRBV23-1 is filed as an ORF, its function uncertain. V lost 6 bases to trimming and J lost 0 bases, with 13 bases between them. The CDR3 totals 15 residues. The CDR3: CASRPSGTSTDTQYF. The CDR3 DNA sequence: TGCGCCAGCAGGCCTAGTGGCACTAGCACAGATACGCAGTATTTT.

This clone appeared a few times. The gene calls are TRBV7-2 and TRBJ1-2, with 8 bases lining up with TRBD1. Germline CDR1 reads SGHTA; CDR2 reads FQGNSA. This CDR3 region has 15 residues. J was trimmed by 4 bases and V by 5 bases; bases with no gene match: 9. The CDR3 DNA follows: TGTGCCAGCAGCACCCGGGACCAGGGGGCCTATGGCTACACCTTC. Protein sequence: CASSTRDQGAYGYTF.

This clone appeared once. This rearrangement joins TRBV7-9 to TRBJ2-7, with D possibly TRBD1 on 6 matching bases. Germline V gene lookup returns CDR1 SEHNR and CDR2 FQNEAQ (reference sequence). This CDR3 is 15 amino acids long. Trimming took off 4 bases at V and 3 bases at J, with 16 bases between the two ends. This chain's CDR3 is CASSSGGKEYYEQYF. Written as DNA, the CDR3 is TGTGCCAGCAGCTCTGGGGGCAAAGAATACTACGAGCAGTACTTC.

The chain couples TRBV5-4 to TRBJ2-3, with unresolved D. This CDR3 spans 15 amino acids. Per the germline V gene, CDR1 is SGHNT and CDR2 is YYREEE (reference sequence). The V end lost 4 bases, the J end lost 7 bases, and 19 bases lay between the germline ends. In DNA, the CDR3 is TGTGCCAGCAGCGACCTGGGTATCTCCCTCTATACGCAGTATTTT. Protein sequence: CASSDLGISLYTQYF.

The gene calls are TRBV7-9 and TRBJ1-1; D gene uncertain. V was shortened by 5 bases and J by 7 bases, with 14 bases between the two germline ends. The CDR3 length is 13 residues. Germline V lookup: CDR1 SEHNR, CDR2 FQNEAQ (reference sequence). This CDR3 is CASSPALSLEAFF. The CDR3 bases are TGTGCCAGCAGCCCAGCCCTTTCCCTTGAAGCTTTCTTT.

The chain combines TRBV19 with TRBJ2-2, with D maybe TRBD1 (6 bases). The CDR3 has 13 residues. CDR1 LNHDA and CDR2 SQIVND come from the germline V gene (reference sequence). Trimming took 5 bases from V and 5 from J, leaving 9 bases between them. In DNA, the CDR3 is TGTGCCAGTAGTCTACAGGGTACCGGGGAGCTGTTTTTT. This sequence encodes CASSLQGTGELFF.

The rearrangement links TRBV27 to TRBJ1-1; the D is unclear. CDR1 and CDR2 from the germline V gene are MNHEY and SMNVEV (reference sequence). Between the trimmed V and J ends, which lost 2 bases and 11 bases, there was a span of 12 bases. There are 12 residues in the CDR3. CDR3 bases: TGTGCCAGCAGTTTAAAGGGTTCCAAGGCTTTCTTT. Translating gives CASSLKGSKAFF.

DNA for the CDR3: TGTGCCAGCAGCACGACTTTAGCGGGGGGGTTTAATGAGCAGTTCTTC. It translates to CASSTTLAGGFNEQFF. The chain couples TRBV5-4 to TRBJ2-1, with 11 bases aligning to TRBD2. V shed 4 bases and J 7 bases; nucleotides not matched to a gene: 10. CDR1 and CDR2 (germline): SGHNT, YYREEE (reference sequence). This CDR3 region has 16 residues.

The rearrangement joins TRBV7-3 to TRBJ2-1, with 9 bases fitting TRBD1. Unmatched junction bases numbered 5, after V lost 5 bases and J lost 6 bases. In germline, CDR1 is SGHTA, CDR2 FQGTGA. The CDR3 runs 14 residues. CDR3 in amino acids: CASSLLGQGNEQFF. CDR3 DNA: TGTGCCAGCAGCCTATTGGGACAGGGCAATGAGCAGTTCTTC.

This chain uses TRBV2 with TRBJ2-7, with TRBD1 identical over 10 bases. CDR1 and CDR2 from the germline V gene are SNHLY and FYNNEI. Trimming cost V 8 bases and J 2 bases; bases outside gene matches: 6. The CDR3 totals 14 residues. The CDR3 nucleotides read TGTGCCAGCCTCCCGGGACAGGGGACCTACGAGCAGTACTTC. Protein product: CASLPGQGTYEQYF.

This clone was seen only once. This chain uses TRBV10-3 with TRBJ2-1; tentative D call: TRBD1 (5 bases). The germline CDR1 and CDR2 sequences are ENHRY and SYGVKD. This CDR3 is 14 amino acids long. V was shortened by 2 bases and J by 7 bases, with 12 bases between the two germline ends. CDR3 loop: CAISERAGRNEQFF. The CDR3 coding sequence is TGTGCCATCAGTGAGAGGGCAGGGCGTAATGAGCAGTTCTTC.

The chain uses TRBV7-9 and TRBJ2-1; D is uncertain. V was trimmed by 1 base and J by 6 bases, leaving 7 bases between them. Germline V gene sequence: CDR1 SEHNR, CDR2 FQNEAQ (reference sequence). CDR3 length equals 13 residues. The CDR3 coding sequence is TGTGCCAGCAGCTTAGACCTCATCAATGAGCAGTTCTTC. The encoded protein is CASSLDLINEQFF.

J is TRBJ1-5 and V is TRBV6-6, with D unclear. CDR3 size: 14 residues. The V gene's germline CDR1 is MNHNY and CDR2 SVGAGI (reference sequence). V dropped 2 bases and J dropped 3 bases, with 8 bases sitting between them. CDR3 sequence (DNA): TGTGCCAGCAGTTACCCGAACCTCAATCAGCCCCAGCATTTT. Protein: CASSYPNLNQPQHF.

This clone is a singleton in its sample. The rearrangement links TRBV27 to TRBJ2-7, with TRBD2 identical over 7 bases. This CDR3 region has 15 residues. Germline values: CDR1 MNHEY, CDR2 SMNVEV (reference sequence). With 8 bases clipped from V and 1 base from J, the junction kept 11 bases outside the gene matches. The CDR3 sequence is CASSTLGGDSYEQYF. As DNA, the CDR3 is TGTGCCAGCTCAACATTGGGAGGGGATTCCTACGAGCAGTACTTC.

The chain joins TRBV28 to TRBJ1-3; no definite D call. Germline values: CDR1 MDHEN, CDR2 SYDVKM. The CDR3 runs to 14 residues. V lost 6 bases, J lost 0 bases, and 9 bases lay in between. The CDR3 DNA is TGTGCCAGCAGCCGAGGTTTCTCTGGAAACACCATATATTTT. This translates into CASSRGFSGNTIYF.

This clone was observed a handful of times. The gene calls are TRBV7-2 and TRBJ1-5; unclear D gene. Trimming stripped 5 bases from V and 7 bases from J, with 15 bases between. Germline CDR1 reads SGHTA; CDR2 reads FQGNSA. The CDR3 spans 14 residues. CDR3 coding DNA: TGTGCCAGCAGCCTAAGTTCTGGTGGGCAGCCCCAGCATTTT. It translates to CASSLSSGGQPQHF. The variable domain in full, completed from reference TRBV7-2 and TRBJ1-5, reads GAGVSQSPSNKVTEKGKDVELRCDPISGHTALYWYRQSLGQGLEFLIYFQGNSAPDKSGLPSDRFSAERTGGSVSTLTIQRTQQEDSAVYLCASSLSSGGQPQHFGDGTRLSIL.

The V and J genes are TRBV9 and TRBJ2-2; D gene ambiguous. V lost 0 bases, J lost 0 bases, and 12 bases lay in between. The CDR3 runs 17 residues. Germline values: CDR1 SGDLS, CDR2 YYNGEE. Written as DNA, the CDR3 is TGTGCCAGCAGCGTAGTAGGGCTCAGCGCGAACACCGGGGAGCTGTTTTTT. This codes for CASSVVGLSANTGELFF. The variable domain in full, with the rest retrieved from reference TRBV9 and TRBJ2-2, is DSGVTQTPKHLITATGQRVTLRCSPRSGDLSVYWYQQSLDQGLQFLIQYYNGEERAKGNILERFSAQQFPDLHSELNLSSLELGDSALYFCASSVVGLSANTGELFFGEGSRLTVL.

The genes are TRBV10-2 and TRBJ1-2; D is perhaps TRBD1 (6 bases). Trimming shortened V by 0 bases and J by 6 bases, and 14 bases separated the two germline ends. This CDR3 has 15 amino acids. The germline gives CDR1 WSHSY, CDR2 SAAADI. This chain's CDR3 is CASSESGDRTNGYTF. The CDR3 nucleotides are TGCGCCAGCAGTGAGTCTGGAGACAGGACTAATGGCTACACCTTC.

The gene calls are TRBV28 and TRBJ2-1; no clear D. The CDR3 is made up of 13 amino acids. V was shortened by 7 bases and J by 6 bases, with 13 bases between the two germline ends. The germline gives CDR1 MDHEN, CDR2 SYDVKM. DNA for the CDR3: TGTGCCAGCATCCTACTCGGTGGCAATGAGCAGTTCTTC. Amino acids: CASILLGGNEQFF.